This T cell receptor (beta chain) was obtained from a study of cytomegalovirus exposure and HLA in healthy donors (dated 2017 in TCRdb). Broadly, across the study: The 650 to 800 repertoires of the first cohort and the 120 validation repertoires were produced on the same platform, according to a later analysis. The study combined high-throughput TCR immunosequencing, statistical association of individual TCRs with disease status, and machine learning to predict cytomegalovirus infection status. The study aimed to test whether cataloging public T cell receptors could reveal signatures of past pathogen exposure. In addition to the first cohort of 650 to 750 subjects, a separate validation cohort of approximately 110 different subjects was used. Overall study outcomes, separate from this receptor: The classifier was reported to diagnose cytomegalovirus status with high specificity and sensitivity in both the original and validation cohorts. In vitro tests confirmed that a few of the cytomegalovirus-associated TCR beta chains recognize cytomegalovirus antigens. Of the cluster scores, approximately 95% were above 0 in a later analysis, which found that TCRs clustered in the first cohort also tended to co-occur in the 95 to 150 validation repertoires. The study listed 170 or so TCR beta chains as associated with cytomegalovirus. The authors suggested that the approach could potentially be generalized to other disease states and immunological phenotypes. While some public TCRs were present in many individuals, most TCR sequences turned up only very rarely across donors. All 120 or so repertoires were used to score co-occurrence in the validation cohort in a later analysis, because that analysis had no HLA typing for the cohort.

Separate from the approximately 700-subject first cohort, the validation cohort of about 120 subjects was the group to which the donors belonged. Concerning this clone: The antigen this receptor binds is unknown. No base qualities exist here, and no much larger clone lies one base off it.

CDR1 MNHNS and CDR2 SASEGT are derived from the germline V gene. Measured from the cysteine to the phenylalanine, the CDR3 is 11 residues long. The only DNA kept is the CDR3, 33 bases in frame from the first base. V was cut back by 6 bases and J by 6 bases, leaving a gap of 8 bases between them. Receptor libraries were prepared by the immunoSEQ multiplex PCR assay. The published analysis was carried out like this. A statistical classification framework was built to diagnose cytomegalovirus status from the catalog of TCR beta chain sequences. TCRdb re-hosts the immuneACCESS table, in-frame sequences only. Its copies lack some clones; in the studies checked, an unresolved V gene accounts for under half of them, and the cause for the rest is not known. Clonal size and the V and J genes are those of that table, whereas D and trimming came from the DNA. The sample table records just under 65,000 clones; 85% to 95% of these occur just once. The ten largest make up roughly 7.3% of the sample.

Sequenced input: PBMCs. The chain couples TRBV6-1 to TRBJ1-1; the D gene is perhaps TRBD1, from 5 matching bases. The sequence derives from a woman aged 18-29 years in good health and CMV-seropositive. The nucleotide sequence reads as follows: TGTGCCAGCAGGCAGGGTTCTGAAGCTTTCTTT. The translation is CASRQGSEAFF.